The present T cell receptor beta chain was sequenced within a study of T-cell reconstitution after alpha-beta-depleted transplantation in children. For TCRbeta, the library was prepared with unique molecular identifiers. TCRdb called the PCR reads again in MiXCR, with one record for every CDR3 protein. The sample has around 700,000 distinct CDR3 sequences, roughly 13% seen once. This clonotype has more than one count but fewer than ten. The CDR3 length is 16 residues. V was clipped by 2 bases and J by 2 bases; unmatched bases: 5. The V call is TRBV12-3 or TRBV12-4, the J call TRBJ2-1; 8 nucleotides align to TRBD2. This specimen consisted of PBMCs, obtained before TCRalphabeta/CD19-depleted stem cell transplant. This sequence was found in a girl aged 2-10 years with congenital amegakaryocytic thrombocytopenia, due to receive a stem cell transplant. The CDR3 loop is CASSLIGGRPYNEQFF. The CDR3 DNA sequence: TGTGCCAGCAGTTTAATCGGCGGGAGGCCCTACAATGAGCAGTTCTTC.